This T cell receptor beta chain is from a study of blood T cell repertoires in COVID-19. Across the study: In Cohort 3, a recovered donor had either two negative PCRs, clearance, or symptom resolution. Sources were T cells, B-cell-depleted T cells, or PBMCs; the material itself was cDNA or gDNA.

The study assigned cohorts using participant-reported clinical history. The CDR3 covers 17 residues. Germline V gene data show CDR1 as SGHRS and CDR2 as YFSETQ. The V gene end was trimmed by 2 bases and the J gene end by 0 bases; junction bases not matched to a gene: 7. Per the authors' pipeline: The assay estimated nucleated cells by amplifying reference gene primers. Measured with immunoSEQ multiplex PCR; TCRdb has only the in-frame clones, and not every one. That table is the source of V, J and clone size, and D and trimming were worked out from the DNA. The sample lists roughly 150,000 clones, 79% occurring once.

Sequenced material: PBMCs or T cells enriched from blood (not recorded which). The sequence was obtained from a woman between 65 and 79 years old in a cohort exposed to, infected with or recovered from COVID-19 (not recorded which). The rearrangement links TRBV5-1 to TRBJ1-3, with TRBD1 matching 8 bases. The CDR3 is CASSFSGGWLSGNTIYF. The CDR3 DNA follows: TGCGCCAGCAGCTTTTCAGGGGGCTGGCTCTCTGGAAACACCATATATTTT.